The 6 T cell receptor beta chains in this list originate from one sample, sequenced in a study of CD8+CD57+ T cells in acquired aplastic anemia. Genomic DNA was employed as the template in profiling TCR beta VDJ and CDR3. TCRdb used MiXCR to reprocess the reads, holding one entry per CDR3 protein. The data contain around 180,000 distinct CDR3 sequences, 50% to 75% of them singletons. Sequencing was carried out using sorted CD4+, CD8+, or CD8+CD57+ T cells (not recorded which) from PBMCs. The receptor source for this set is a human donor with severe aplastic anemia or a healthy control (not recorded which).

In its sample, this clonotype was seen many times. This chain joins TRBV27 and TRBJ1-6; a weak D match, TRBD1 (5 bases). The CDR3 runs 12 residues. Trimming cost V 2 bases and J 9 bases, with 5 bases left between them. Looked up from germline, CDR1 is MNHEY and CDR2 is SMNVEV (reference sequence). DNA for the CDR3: TGTGCCAGCAGTTTAAGGGGTTCACCCCTCCACTTT. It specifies CASSLRGSPLHF.

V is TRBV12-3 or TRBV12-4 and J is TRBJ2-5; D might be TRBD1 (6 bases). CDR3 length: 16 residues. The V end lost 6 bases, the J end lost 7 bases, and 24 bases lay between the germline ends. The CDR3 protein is CASSRLVGQLAGTQYF. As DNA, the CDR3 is TGTGCCAGCAGCCGATTGGTCGGACAGCTGGCGGGGACCCAGTACTTC.

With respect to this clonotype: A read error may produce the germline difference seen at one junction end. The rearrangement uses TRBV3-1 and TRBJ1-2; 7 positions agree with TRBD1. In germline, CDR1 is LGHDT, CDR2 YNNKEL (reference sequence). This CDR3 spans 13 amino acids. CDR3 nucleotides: TGTGCCAGCAGCCAAGATCGGGCGGGGACAGCCTCCTTC. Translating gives CASSQDRAGTASF. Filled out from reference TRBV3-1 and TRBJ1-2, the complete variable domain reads DTAVSQTPKYLVTQMGNDKSIKCEQNLGHDTMYWYKQDSKKFLKIMFSYNNKELIINETVPNRFSPKSPDKAHLNLHINSLELGDSAVYFCASSQDRAGTASFGSGTRLTVV.

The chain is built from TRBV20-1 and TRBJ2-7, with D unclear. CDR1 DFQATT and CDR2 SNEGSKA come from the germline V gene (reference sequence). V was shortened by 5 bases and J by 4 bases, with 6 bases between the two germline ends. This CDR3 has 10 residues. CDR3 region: CSAWGYEQYF. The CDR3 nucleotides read TGCAGTGCTTGGGGATACGAGCAGTACTTC.

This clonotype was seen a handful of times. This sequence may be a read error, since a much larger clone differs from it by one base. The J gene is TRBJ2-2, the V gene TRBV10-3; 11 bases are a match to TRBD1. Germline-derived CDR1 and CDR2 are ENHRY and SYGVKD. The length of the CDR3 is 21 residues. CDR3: CAISETGTGGERGTGTGELLF. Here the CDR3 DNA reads TGTGCCATCAGTGAGACCGGGACAGGGGGAGAGCGGGGCACGGGCACCGGGGAGCTGCTTTTT.

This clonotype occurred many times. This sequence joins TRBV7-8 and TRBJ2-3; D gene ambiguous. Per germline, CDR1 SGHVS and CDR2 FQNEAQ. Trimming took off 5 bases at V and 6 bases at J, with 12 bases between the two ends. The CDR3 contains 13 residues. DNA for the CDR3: TGTGCCAGCAGCCCCATGGGCTCTGATACGCAGTATTTT. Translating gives CASSPMGSDTQYF.